This passage covers 24 T cell receptor beta chains from one sample sequenced in a study of metastatic and nonmetastatic thyroid tumors. From the PCR reads, TCRdb re-called clones with MiXCR. The sample has 20,000 to 25,000 clones; around 21% are singletons. Before thyroid surgery, none of the patients had received any treatment. The source material was blood. The receptors were gathered from a female donor with papillary thyroid cancer or a benign thyroid nodule (not recorded which). Some clones in this sample may be carry-over from other donors' samples.

This clone was observed a handful of times. V is TRBV28 and J is TRBJ1-1, with D possibly being TRBD1 (6 bases). Germline-derived CDR1 and CDR2 are MDHEN and SYDVKM. V shed 2 bases and J shed 5 bases, with 18 bases lying between them. This CDR3 region has 16 residues. CDR3 coding DNA: TGTGCCAGCAGTTTAGACGGGGGCGTATCAGGGACTGAAGCTTTCTTT. It encodes CASSLDGGVSGTEAFF.

This chain connects TRBV24-1 to TRBJ2-1, with 11 bases identical to TRBD2. The CDR3 length is 17 residues. Germline V CDR1 and CDR2: KGHDR, SFDVKD. Trimming cost V 4 bases and J 4 bases; bases outside gene matches: 8. The CDR3 DNA follows: TGTGCCACCAGTGACAAAATCACTAGCGGGAGATACAATGAGCAGTTCTTC. It specifies CATSDKITSGRYNEQFF.

Notes on this clone: The junction differs from germline at one of its ends, possibly a read error. The V gene is TRBV7-7, the J gene TRBJ2-1; tentative D call: TRBD2 (5 bases). The CDR3 covers 13 residues. Germline CDR1 SSHAT, CDR2 FNYEAQ (reference sequence). The CDR3 is CASSLGSGYEQFF. CDR3 bases: TGTGCTAGCAGCTTAGGTTCGGGGTATGAGCAGTTCTTC.

At least ten counts were recorded for this clone. CDR3 protein: CASSEGAKKLFF. The CDR3 nucleotides read TGTGCCAGCAGCGAGGGGGCGAAAAAACTGTTTTTT. The chain combines TRBV6-1 with TRBJ1-4; TRBD1 agrees at 7 bases. J gave up 9 bases and V 6 bases, and 4 bases lay outside the gene matches. Germline CDR1 MNHNS, CDR2 SASEGT. This CDR3 contains 12 residues.

Ten or more counts support this clone. The rearrangement joins TRBV13 to TRBJ2-1, with D perhaps TRBD2 (6 bases). The germline CDR1 and CDR2 sequences are PRHDT and FYEKMQ (reference sequence). The CDR3 loop spans 16 amino acids. Trimming took off 5 bases at V and 3 bases at J, with 17 bases between the two ends. The CDR3 DNA reads TGTGCCAGCAGCCGTACCGAGCGGGCTTTCTACAATGAGCAGTTCTTC. Its translation: CASSRTERAFYNEQFF.

The sample holds many counts of this clone. The V and J genes are TRBV30 and TRBJ2-1, with 8 bases matching TRBD2. Germline loops: CDR1 GTSNPN, CDR2 SVGIG (reference sequence). Losses at the gene ends were 3 bases for V and 9 bases for J; bases not matched to a gene: 10. The CDR3 is made up of 14 amino acids. CDR3 residues: CAWSAGGGLGEQFF. The CDR3, as DNA: TGTGCCTGGAGCGCCGGGGGGGGACTTGGTGAGCAGTTCTTC.

This clone is categorized as medium-sized (0.01 to 0.1%). The rearrangement joins TRBV6-1 to TRBJ2-5; D remains ambiguous. The CDR3 totals 11 residues. The germline V gene has CDR1 MNHNS and CDR2 SASEGT. Trimming shortened V by 6 bases and J by 5 bases, and 7 bases separated the two germline ends. CDR3 sequence: CASSMTETQYF. The DNA of the CDR3 is TGTGCCAGCAGCATGACGGAGACCCAGTACTTC.

This clone was found many times. The V and J genes are TRBV20-1 and TRBJ2-1; D is uncertain. The CDR3 contains 11 residues. Trimming shortened V by 3 bases and J by 5 bases, and 5 bases separated the two germline ends. CDR1 and CDR2 from the germline V gene are DFQATT and SNEGSKA (reference sequence). The CDR3 coding sequence is TGCAGTGCTAGCGGAGACAATGAGCAGTTCTTC. Translated, it gives CSASGDNEQFF.

In this sample, this clone turned up many times. Possible read error: a much larger clone is one base away. It is likely a read error, because the conserved phenylalanine at the end of the CDR3 is missing. The chain employs TRBV12-3 or TRBV12-4 and TRBJ2-5, with 8 bases fitting TRBD2. This CDR3 has 14 amino acids. Losses at the gene ends were 6 bases for V and 4 bases for J; bases not matched to a gene: 7. CDR3 nucleotides: TGTGCCAGCAGGGCTGCGGGGGGCTTAGAGACCCAGTACCTC. Translation gives CASRAAGGLETQYL.

By sample share, this clone is medium-sized. This sequence joins TRBV6-1 and TRBJ2-1, with D possibly being TRBD1 (6 bases). The CDR3 consists of 13 residues. CDR1 MNHNS and CDR2 SASEGT come from the germline V gene. The V end lost 5 bases, the J end lost 6 bases, and 11 bases lay between the germline ends. CDR3 nucleotide sequence: TGTGCCAGCAGTTATTCAGGGGTCAATGAGCAGTTCTTC. Its translation is CASSYSGVNEQFF.

This clone was seen ten or more times. A much larger clone is a single base away; this may be a read error. This chain joins TRBV18 and TRBJ2-2; no definite D call. The CDR3 runs 16 residues. Germline V CDR1 and CDR2: KGHSH, LQKENI. Trimming stripped 4 bases from V and 1 base from J, with 13 bases between. CDR3 nucleotide sequence: TGTGCCAGCTCACTAACCTCGACAAGGAACACCGGGGAGCTGTTTTTT. This translates into CASSLTSTRNTGELFF.

On this clone itself: Germline and junction disagree at one end, which may indicate a read error. The chain recombines TRBV2 with TRBJ1-2; no firm D call. The CDR3 contains 13 residues. Germline CDR1 reads SNHLY; CDR2 reads FYNNEI. CDR3 in amino acids: CAGSDTLDYGYTF. For the CDR3, the DNA is TGTGCCGGCAGTGATACGCTGGATTATGGCTACACCTTC.

This clone turned up a few times. One junction end disagrees with the germline gene, perhaps due to a read error. The V call is TRBV28, the J call TRBJ1-2, with TRBD1 identical over 8 bases. The CDR3 covers 13 residues. Germline assignment: CDR1 MDHEN and CDR2 SYDVKM. The CDR3 here is CASTRGQVSGYTF. CDR3 DNA sequence: TGTGCCAGCACCCGGGGACAGGTATCTGGCTACACTTTC.

This clone has ten or more counts. The chain employs TRBV28 and TRBJ1-5; a possible D gene is TRBD1 (6 bases). CDR3 length: 15 residues. Germline CDR1 MDHEN, CDR2 SYDVKM. The V end lost 0 bases, the J end lost 7 bases, and 13 bases lay between the germline ends. CDR3 nucleotide sequence: TGTGCCAGCAGTTTATGGAGGGGGGCCGTCCAGCCCCAGCATTTT. It is translated as CASSLWRGAVQPQHF. The complete variable domain, with remaining parts taken from reference TRBV28 and TRBJ1-5, reads DVKVTQSSRYLVKRTGEKVFLECVQDMDHENMFWYRQDPGLGLRLIYFSYDVKMKEKGDIPEGYSVSREKKERFSLILESASTNQTSMYLCASSLWRGAVQPQHFGDGTRLSIL.

Comment on this clone: One end of the junction does not line up with germline, which may come from a read error. The V and J genes are TRBV6-1 and TRBJ2-7, with 7 bases fitting TRBD1. Germline V CDR1 and CDR2: MNHNS, SASEGT. The CDR3 is made up of 14 amino acids. The chain's CDR3 is CASSNDRVVYEHYF. Written as DNA, the CDR3 is TGCGCCAGCAGCAACGACAGGGTCGTATACGAGCATTACTTC.

This clone has a count of ten or more. V usage is TRBV6-1 and J usage is TRBJ2-1; 7 nucleotides match TRBD1. Germline V CDR1 and CDR2: MNHNS, SASEGT. J lost 3 bases, V lost 3 bases, and 2 bases had no gene match. The CDR3 has 14 residues. This chain's CDR3 is CASSDGTDYNEQFF. The CDR3 DNA reads TGTGCCAGCAGTGACGGGACAGACTACAATGAGCAGTTCTTC.

By share, this clone ranks as medium-sized. V is TRBV19 and J is TRBJ2-7; tentative D call: TRBD2 (5 bases). The CDR3 sequence is 13 residues long. Germline CDR1 LNHDA, CDR2 SQIVND (reference sequence). V gave up 9 bases and J gave up 0 bases, with 12 bases separating them. CDR3 loop: CASTRDSSYEQYF. The CDR3, as DNA: TGTGCCAGCACCCGGGATAGCTCCTACGAGCAGTACTTC.

The genes are TRBV9 and TRBJ2-3; D gene uncertain. With 0 bases removed from V and 7 bases from J, the gap between germline ends came to 12 bases. Germline V lookup: CDR1 SGDLS, CDR2 YYNGEE. The CDR3 sequence is 14 residues long. The CDR3: CASSVGSLSNTQYF. The DNA of the CDR3 is TGTGCCAGCAGCGTAGGCTCTCTAAGCAATACGCAGTATTTT.

By frequency in the sample, this clone is medium-sized (0.01 to 0.1%). The genes are TRBV3-1 and TRBJ1-3; D is unresolved. Looked up from germline, CDR1 is LGHDT and CDR2 is YNNKEL (reference sequence). The CDR3 loop spans 11 amino acids. V lost 3 bases, J lost 4 bases, and 1 base lay in between. CDR3 nucleotides: TGTGCCAGCAGCCACGGAAACACCATATATTTT. Amino acid sequence: CASSHGNTIYF. The full variable domain, in which reference TRBV3-1 and TRBJ1-3 provide the parts outside the CDR3, is DTAVSQTPKYLVTQMGNDKSIKCEQNLGHDTMYWYKQDSKKFLKIMFSYNNKELIINETVPNRFSPKSPDKAHLNLHINSLELGDSAVYFCASSHGNTIYFGEGSWLTVV.

This clone was seen many times. CDR3 nucleotides: TGCAGTGCTAGTGACCGACAGGGGGCGTCAAATGAGCAGTTCTTC. Protein: CSASDRQGASNEQFF. V and J are TRBV20-1 and TRBJ2-1; TRBD1 matches at 10 bases. Germline loops: CDR1 DFQATT, CDR2 SNEGSKA (reference sequence). This CDR3 has 15 residues. The V and J ends lost 3 bases and 7 bases, in that order; junction bases with no gene match: 9.

This clone was detected once. V usage is TRBV6-5 and J usage is TRBJ2-5; D remains unclear. Germline V gives CDR1 MNHEY, CDR2 SVGAGI. V was trimmed by 4 bases and J by 5 bases, leaving 14 bases between them. CDR3 length: 14 residues. CDR3: CASSSDRQLETQYF. CDR3 DNA sequence: TGTGCCAGCAGTTCGGACCGGCAGTTGGAGACCCAGTACTTC.

The chain joins TRBV5-1 to TRBJ2-5; 7 nucleotides line up with TRBD2. The CDR3 is 14 residues long. Trimming removed 4 bases from V and 10 bases from J; junction bases left unmatched: 13. Germline CDR1 SGHRS, CDR2 YFSETQ. The CDR3: CASSVSSGQEDQYF. The CDR3 bases are TGCGCCAGCAGCGTTTCTAGCGGACAAGAGGACCAGTACTTC.

This clone was detected many times. The CDR3 spells CAWSPLPGLTAGNTIYF. CDR3 bases: TGTGCCTGGAGCCCCTTGCCGGGGCTTACTGCTGGAAACACCATATATTTT. This chain uses TRBV30 with TRBJ1-3; D perhaps matches TRBD1 (5 bases). V gave up 3 bases and J gave up 2 bases, with 20 bases separating them. The length of the CDR3 is 17 residues. Germline V lookup: CDR1 GTSNPN, CDR2 SVGIG (reference sequence).

The chain is built from TRBV19 and TRBJ2-1; 7 bases are shared with TRBD1. The CDR3 runs to 18 residues. Germline CDR1 is LNHDA and CDR2 is SQIVND (reference sequence). V was clipped by 6 bases and J by 5 bases; unmatched bases: 19. The DNA for the CDR3 is TGTGCCAGTAGAATGGCCGGATACGGGACAGCCCTTGACAATGAGCAGTTCTTC. Translated: CASRMAGYGTALDNEQFF.